This T cell receptor (beta chain) derives from a study of blood T cell repertoires in COVID-19. Study information: Spain, Italy and the United States supplied samples that represented acute and convalescent COVID-19.

CDR1 is SGHNT, CDR2 YENEEA, per germline. The CDR3 is 17 amino acids. V was clipped by 5 bases and J by 7 bases; unmatched bases: 11. Using immunoSEQ multiplex PCR, the repertoire was profiled, and TCRdb retains in-frame clones only, with some absent. The sample holds about 200,000 clones, about nine tenths seen once. J is TRBJ2-1 and V is TRBV11-3; 13 positions agree with TRBD2. The clonotype was recovered from a woman aged 70-85 years with acute or convalescent COVID-19. Input material: peripheral blood. The CDR3 region has the DNA TGTGCCAGCAGCCCGGGCCGACTAGCGGGAGGTACTAATGAGCAGTTCTTC. Translating it yields CASSPGRLAGGTNEQFF.